This TCR beta chain stems from a study of post-analysis software for immune sequencing data. The authors incorporated unique molecular identifiers into the TCR beta cDNA libraries. TCRdb independently ran MiXCR on the PCR reads; one entry per CDR3 protein. The sample includes 380,000 or so distinct CDR3 sequences, roughly 36% of them seen just once. For this clonotype: Its antigen is not identified.

Findings and caveats of the study: TRBV5-6, TRBV5-1 and TRBV20-1 belonged to a set of a few TRBV segments that were more frequent in patients than controls.

V was pared by 1 base and J by 5 bases, with 7 bases of the junction left unmatched. CDR3 length: 16 amino acids. Germline values: CDR1 MDHEN, CDR2 SYDVKM. The TCR sequence derives from a girl aged 5-17 years with multiple sclerosis. The chain combines TRBV28 with TRBJ2-3; 9 bases are a match to TRBD2. The source material was blood. Here the CDR3 reads CASSLSQRGEGDTQYF. The CDR3 coding sequence is TGTGCCAGCAGTTTATCCCAGCGGGGGGAGGGAGATACGCAGTATTTT.